The rows below give T cell receptor beta chains drawn from one sample of a study of post-analysis software for immune sequencing data. MiXCR, run by TCRdb on the PCR reads, gives a single entry per CDR3 protein. The data contain 380,000 or so distinct CDR3 sequences, less than 35% of them seen just once; the ten biggest clones take up 13%. The sequenced sample consisted of blood. The receptors were sampled from a girl between 5 and 17 years old with multiple sclerosis. CDR3s include the opening cysteine and the closing phenylalanine or tryptophan. A D gene is named only where the DNA matches it firmly. Size is omitted from some rows. Given values are once, few, many or a class for expanded clones.

TRBJ1-3,-,TRBV7-9,-,CASSSLGEGNSGNTIYF,TGTGCCAGCAGCTCGCTCGGGGAGGGCAACTCTGGAAACACCATATATTTT
TRBJ2-3,-,TRBV20-1,-,CSARPDPLWTDTQYF,TGCAGTGCTAGACCGGACCCCCTGTGGACAGATACGCAGTATTTT
TRBJ2-1,-,TRBV12-3/TRBV12-4,TRBD1,CASSRGQGRVRFF,TGTGCCAGCAGCCGCGGACAGGGAAGGGTAAGGTTCTTC
TRBJ1-5,-,TRBV21-1,-,CASSKDRGNQPQHF,TGTGCCAGCAGCAAAGATCGAGGAAATCAGCCCCAGCATTTT
TRBJ2-7,-,TRBV7-2,TRBD2,CASSLAGLRSASGSYEQYF,TGTGCCAGCAGCTTAGCGGGTTTGCGTTCGGCTAGCGGGAGTTACGAGCAGTACTTC
TRBJ1-2,-,TRBV27,-,CASSPGLASGYTF,TGTGCCAGCAGTCCGGGGCTAGCGAGTGGCTACACCTTC
TRBJ2-7,-,TRBV21-1,-,CASSKAWSPEQYF,TGTGCCAGCAGCAAAGCATGGAGTCCCGAGCAGTACTTC
TRBJ2-1,few,TRBV7-9,-,CASSRLGRVGPNEQFF,TGTGCCAGCAGCCGACTGGGGAGAGTGGGCCCCAATGAGCAGTTCTTC
TRBJ1-1,-,TRBV9,-,CASSALSGQTVKAFF,TGTGCCAGCAGCGCCCTTTCCGGACAGACGGTGAAGGCTTTCTTT
TRBJ1-2,-,TRBV12-3/TRBV12-4,-,CASSAQGRLLDGYTF,TGTGCCAGCAGTGCTCAGGGGAGACTCCTTGATGGCTACACCTTC
TRBJ2-3,-,TRBV4-2,TRBD1,CASSQEAGGNTDTQYF,TGTGCCAGCAGCCAAGAGGCAGGGGGTAACACAGATACGCAGTATTTT
TRBJ2-7,-,TRBV6-4,TRBD2,CASIGLAGACEQYF,TGTGCCAGCATAGGACTAGCGGGAGCGTGTGAGCAGTACTTC
TRBJ2-1,few,TRBV7-8,TRBD2,CASSLARLAGGGGQFF,TGTGCCAGCAGCTTAGCGCGGCTAGCGGGGGGGGGTGGGCAGTTCTTC
TRBJ2-3,-,TRBV5-6,TRBD2,CASSSQLAIPTATQYF,TGTGCCAGCAGCTCCCAACTAGCGATCCCCACAGCTACGCAGTATTTT
TRBJ2-3,-,TRBV7-2,TRBD2,CASSLDHLAGAATDTQYF,TGTGCCAGCAGCTTAGATCATTTAGCGGGGGCAGCCACAGATACGCAGTATTTT
TRBJ2-1,-,TRBV5-1,TRBD2,CASSLRTSGGGEQFF,TGCGCCAGCAGTCTCCGGACTAGCGGGGGAGGGGAGCAGTTCTTC
TRBJ2-3,-,TRBV29-1,-,CSVGPRGPDTQYF,TGCAGCGTGGGCCCTCGGGGCCCAGATACGCAGTATTTT
TRBJ2-1,-,TRBV20-1,-,CSARAGGGTNEQFF,TGCAGTGCTAGAGCCGGTGGGGGCACCAATGAGCAGTTCTTC
TRBJ2-7,few,TRBV12-3/TRBV12-4,TRBD1,CASSPNTGQTRYEQYF,TGTGCCAGCAGTCCAAATACGGGACAGACCCGCTACGAGCAGTACTTC
TRBJ1-2,few,TRBV29-1,-,CSVGSTGYGYTF,TGCAGCGTGGGCTCGACAGGCTATGGCTACACCTTC
TRBJ2-3,many,TRBV5-5,TRBD1,CASSVRDRDPDTQYF,TGTGCCAGCAGCGTCCGGGACAGGGACCCAGATACGCAGTATTTT
TRBJ2-1,-,TRBV29-1,TRBD1,CSVRQGSYDEQFF,TGCAGCGTTCGACAGGGTTCCTACGATGAGCAGTTCTTC
TRBJ2-5,few,TRBV5-6,TRBD1,CASSPRGSEQYF,TGTGCCAGCAGCCCCAGGGGGAGTGAGCAGTACTTC
TRBJ1-6,-,TRBV30,TRBD1,CAWSVQGQAGFSPLHF,TGTGCCTGGAGTGTACAAGGACAGGCAGGTTTCTCACCCCTCCACTTT
TRBJ1-1,-,TRBV6-2/TRBV6-3,-,CASSRVGAWGRTEAFF,TGTGCCAGCAGCCGTGTTGGGGCGTGGGGAAGAACTGAAGCTTTCTTT
TRBJ1-1,few,TRBV12-3/TRBV12-4,-,CASSLDAAFF,TGTGCCAGCAGTTTAGACGCTGCTTTCTTT
TRBJ2-5,-,TRBV12-3/TRBV12-4,-,CASSLGAVGQGTQYF,TGTGCCAGCAGTTTAGGGGCGGTCGGCCAGGGGACCCAGTACTTC
TRBJ2-5,many,TRBV7-2,TRBD2,CASSFGGGQETQYF,TGTGCCAGCAGTTTTGGCGGGGGGCAAGAGACCCAGTACTTC
TRBJ2-2,-,TRBV10-3,-,CAISDRGAGELFF,TGTGCCATCAGTGACAGGGGGGCCGGGGAGCTGTTTTTT
TRBJ2-7,-,TRBV6-2/TRBV6-3,-,CASSHRTGTWTYEQYF,TGTGCCAGCAGTCATAGAACCGGGACTTGGACCTACGAGCAGTACTTC
TRBJ2-7,few,TRBV5-1,TRBD2,CASSPGLANEQYF,TGCGCCAGCAGCCCGGGACTAGCGAACGAGCAGTACTTC
TRBJ1-1,-,TRBV6-2/TRBV6-3,-,CASRIPWTQNTEAFF,TGTGCCAGCAGAATACCCTGGACACAGAACACTGAAGCTTTCTTT
TRBJ2-1,-,TRBV29-1,-,CSFRINEQFF,TGCAGCTTCCGGATCAATGAGCAGTTCTTC
TRBJ1-6,-,TRBV20-1,-,CSAREGTISYNSPLHF,TGCAGTGCTAGAGAAGGGACGATCTCCTATAATTCACCCCTCCACTTT
TRBJ2-5,few,TRBV10-3,TRBD1,CAIAGTAQETQYF,TGTGCCATCGCCGGGACAGCCCAAGAGACCCAGTACTTC
TRBJ2-3,-,TRBV5-1,TRBD2,CASSPTSGGSSGTDTQYF,TGCGCCAGCAGCCCTACTAGCGGGGGGTCCTCTGGCACAGATACGCAGTATTTT
TRBJ2-7,many,TRBV10-3,TRBD1,CAISIGQGYEQYF,TGTGCCATCAGCATAGGACAGGGGTACGAGCAGTACTTC
TRBJ2-5,few,TRBV20-1,-,CSARETTYQETQYF,TGCAGTGCTAGAGAGACAACGTACCAAGAGACCCAGTACTTC
TRBJ1-2,few,TRBV12-3/TRBV12-4,-,CASSLGTRAIDDGGYTF,TGTGCCAGCAGTTTAGGTACACGGGCTATAGATGATGGGGGCTACACCTTC
TRBJ1-2,-,TRBV12-3/TRBV12-4,-,CASSNGIHDGYTF,TGTGCCAGCAGTAACGGGATTCATGACGGCTACACCTTC
TRBJ2-7,-,TRBV10-3,TRBD1,CTISESRGLAYEQYF,TGTACCATCAGTGAGTCGAGGGGGCTGGCCTACGAGCAGTACTTC
TRBJ2-1,many,TRBV4-2,TRBD2,CASSPRGAGGDNEQFF,TGTGCCAGCAGCCCACGAGGGGCGGGGGGCGACAATGAGCAGTTCTTC
TRBJ1-4,many,TRBV29-1,-,CSVTLGSQGREKLFF,TGCAGCGTTACCCTGGGTAGTCAAGGAAGGGAAAAACTGTTTTTT
TRBJ2-1,few,TRBV7-3,TRBD2,CASSSLAGTYNEQFF,TGTGCCAGCAGCTCACTAGCGGGGACCTACAATGAGCAGTTCTTC